A single TCR beta chain is shown here with its context. This specimen comes from a study of blood T cell repertoires in COVID-19. At the level of the study: Samples came from the United States, Italy and Spain, spanning acute and convalescent COVID-19. The cDNA or gDNA used as material had been derived from T cells, B-cell-depleted T cells, or PBMCs.

Per germline, CDR1 MNHEY and CDR2 SVGEGT. CDR3 length: 15 residues. Trimming took 2 bases from V and 1 from J, leaving 12 bases between them. In the authors' methods: Quantification of nucleated cells was approximated via reference gene primer amplification. Some clones are missing from TCRdb's copy, which holds only in-frame ones; the method was immunoSEQ multiplex PCR. From that table come the V and J calls and clone size; the DNA was used to work out D and trimming. The table lists some 87,000 clones, about three quarters of them singletons. This rearrangement joins TRBV6-2 or TRBV6-3 to TRBJ2-7, with D tentatively TRBD2 (6 bases). The TCR was taken from a middle-aged man who had recovered from COVID-19. Sequenced input: peripheral blood. This CDR3 reads CASSYNGAGSYEQYF. CDR3 nucleotide sequence: TGTGCCAGCAGTTACAACGGGGCGGGGTCCTACGAGCAGTACTTC.